This TCR beta chain was found in a study of blood T cell repertoires in COVID-19. Study background: PBMCs, B-cell-depleted T cells, or T cells were the source of the cDNA or gDNA that made up the material.

The Seattle patients, enrolled during active infection, were followed longitudinally. Source study methods: The assay estimated nucleated cells by amplifying reference gene primers. The table came from immunoSEQ multiplex PCR; TCRdb's copy has only in-frame clones and leaves some out. The V and J calls and the clone size are those of that table, but D and trimming were determined from the DNA. Of almost 350,000 clones listed, roughly nine tenths are singletons. The junction had 19 bases not matched to a gene; V was cut back by 7 bases and J by 7 bases. The CDR3 consists of 17 residues. The chain carries TRBV6-7 and TRBJ2-5; the match to TRBD1 covers 9 bases. TRBV6-7 is marked as an open reading frame, function uncertain. The TCR comes from a woman aged 55-69 years with COVID-19, enrolled during active disease. Sequencing used peripheral blood. The CDR3, as DNA: TGTGCCAGCACCGACACGCTCTTACAGGGGGCAGGGGGGACCCAGTACTTC. Protein: CASTDTLLQGAGGTQYF.